The 24 T cell receptor beta chains presented below share a single source sample, sequenced in a study of T cell responses to AZD1222 COVID-19 vaccine. The table came from immunoSEQ multiplex PCR; TCRdb's copy has only in-frame clones and leaves some out. The sample has more than 85,000 clones; about 86% are singletons. Sequences were derived from peripheral blood, sampled on day 0 of AZD1222 vaccination. The receptors were sampled from an adult in good health.

The chain has TRBV6-2 or TRBV6-3 and TRBJ1-5; D remains ambiguous. Trimming took off 4 bases at V and 5 bases at J, with 15 bases between the two ends. The CDR3 has 15 residues. The germline CDR1 and CDR2 sequences are MNHEY and SVGEGT. The CDR3 bases are TGTGCCAGCAGTTGGGCCATCTCGGACCATCAGCCCCAGCATTTT. Translating gives CASSWAISDHQPQHF.

V and J are TRBV2 and TRBJ2-7; 11 bases line up with TRBD1. The germline CDR1 and CDR2 sequences are SNHLY and FYNNEI. The CDR3 is 14 residues long. V gave up 5 bases and J gave up 5 bases; unmatched junction bases: 5. CDR3 nucleotide sequence: TGTGCCAGCAGTCGGACAGGGGGCATGGACGAGCAGTACTTC. This translates into CASSRTGGMDEQYF.

This chain links TRBV6-5 with TRBJ1-2; 10 bases map to TRBD1. CDR1 is MNHEY, CDR2 SVGAGI, per germline. The ends lost 0 bases at V and 5 bases at J; junction bases unmatched: 3. This CDR3 region has 15 residues. The CDR3 spells CASSYSTGGQYGYTF. Here the CDR3 DNA reads TGTGCCAGCAGTTACTCGACAGGGGGCCAGTATGGCTACACCTTC.

This chain links TRBV5-8 with TRBJ2-3; 10 positions agree with TRBD2. J gave up 6 bases and V 0 bases, and 13 bases lay outside the gene matches. Germline V gene lookup returns CDR1 SGHTS and CDR2 YDEGEE. This CDR3 is built from 18 residues. CDR3 DNA: TGTGCCAGCAGCTTGGGACAGGACGGACTAGCGGTCCGGGATACGCAGTATTTT. Residues: CASSLGQDGLAVRDTQYF.

The rearrangement joins TRBV6-5 to TRBJ2-7; D tentatively fits TRBD1 or TRBD2 (5 bases each). Germline loops: CDR1 MNHEY, CDR2 SVGAGI. Trimming took 5 bases from V and 9 from J, leaving 23 bases between them. The CDR3 sequence is 15 residues long. The CDR3 DNA follows: TGTGCCAGCAGTCCTCTCCGGGACCCACTGAGTAGGCAGTACTTC. Protein product: CASSPLRDPLSRQYF.

This clone is a singleton in its sample. This chain links TRBV19 with TRBJ2-4; 10 bases map to TRBD2. J gave up 5 bases and V 5 bases, and 6 bases lay outside the gene matches. The CDR3 is 15 residues long. Per the germline V gene, CDR1 is LNHDA and CDR2 is SQIVND (reference sequence). The CDR3 sequence is CASSPIAGGENIQYF. The CDR3 DNA reads as TGTGCCAGTAGTCCTATAGCGGGAGGAGAAAACATTCAGTACTTC.

The rearrangement joins TRBV7-9 to TRBJ2-1; D is perhaps TRBD2 (6 bases). The CDR3 runs 15 residues. Between the trimmed V and J ends, which lost 0 bases and 2 bases, there was a span of 8 bases. CDR1 is SEHNR, CDR2 FQNEAQ, per germline (reference sequence). DNA of the CDR3: TGTGCCAGCAGCTTAGCGGCGGGAACCTACAATGAGCAGTTCTTC. Protein: CASSLAAGTYNEQFF.

This clone was counted a single time. The chain has TRBV19 and TRBJ2-7; 9 positions agree with TRBD1. Germline CDR1 reads LNHDA; CDR2 reads SQIVND (reference sequence). This CDR3 comprises 15 residues. V shed 5 bases and J 4 bases; nucleotides not matched to a gene: 9. CDR3 residues: CASSVSGTGQYEQYF. Written as DNA, the CDR3 is TGTGCCAGTAGTGTTTCCGGGACAGGGCAGTACGAGCAGTACTTC. The full variable domain, completed using reference TRBV19 and TRBJ2-7, is DGGITQSPKYLFRKEGQNVTLSCEQNLNHDAMYWYRQDPGQGLRLIYYSQIVNDFQKGDIAEGYSVSREKKESFPLTVTSAQKNPTAFYLCASSVSGTGQYEQYFGPGTRLTVT.

The rearrangement links TRBV3-1 (or the pseudogene TRBV3-2) to TRBJ1-2, with 8 bases matching TRBD1. Germline assignment: CDR1 LGHDT and CDR2 YNNKEL (reference sequence). This CDR3 contains 16 residues. V trimming: 1 base; J trimming: 8 bases; junction bases outside the gene matches: 12. The CDR3 loop is CASSQGGDTGGNGYTF. As DNA, the CDR3 is TGTGCCAGCAGCCAAGGAGGGGACACAGGGGGAAACGGCTACACCTTC.

The chain couples TRBV19 to TRBJ2-5; 13 nucleotides line up with TRBD2. The CDR3 extends over 17 amino acids. Trimming cost V 3 bases and J 4 bases; bases outside gene matches: 8. In germline, CDR1 is LNHDA, CDR2 SQIVND (reference sequence). The CDR3 coding sequence is TGTGCCAGTAGTATTCGGACTAGCGGGAGTGTGGTAGAGACCCAGTACTTC. Translated, it gives CASSIRTSGSVVETQYF.

This rearrangement joins TRBV6-6 to TRBJ2-1, with 10 bases matching TRBD1. This CDR3 has 16 residues. V lost 4 bases and J lost 3; bases outside the gene matches: 6. Germline V gene lookup returns CDR1 MNHNY and CDR2 SVGAGI (reference sequence). The CDR3 region has the DNA TGTGCCAGCAGTTCCGGACAGGGGGTCAGCTACAATGAGCAGTTCTTC. Its translation is CASSSGQGVSYNEQFF.

The chain recombines TRBV7-9 with TRBJ2-1; 11 bases align to TRBD2. The CDR3 consists of 16 residues. The V segment lost 0 bases and the J segment 6 bases; nucleotides outside the gene matches: 4. Germline CDR1 and CDR2: SEHNR and FQNEAQ (reference sequence). DNA of the CDR3: TGTGCCAGCAGCTTAGCGGGGACTAGCGGACCCAATGAGCAGTTCTTC. It translates to CASSLAGTSGPNEQFF.

This clone has more than one count but fewer than ten. The chain links TRBV4-2 to TRBJ2-6; D may be TRBD2 (5 bases). The V end was cut by 1 base, the J end by 4 bases, with 17 bases between. Germline-derived CDR1 and CDR2 are LGHNA and YNFKEQ. This CDR3 comprises 18 residues. The CDR3 sequence: CASSQATPRGMGANVLTF. In DNA form, the CDR3 reads TGTGCCAGCAGCCAAGCGACTCCGAGAGGGATGGGGGCCAACGTCCTGACTTTC.

The gene calls are TRBV7-2 and TRBJ2-7; TRBD1 agrees at 9 bases. With V trimmed by 5 bases and J by 7 bases, 9 bases remained unmatched. The CDR3 runs to 14 residues. Germline V CDR1 and CDR2: SGHTA, FQGNSA. The chain's CDR3 is CASSPGTGMGEQYF. The CDR3, as DNA: TGTGCCAGCAGCCCTGGGACAGGGATGGGGGAGCAGTACTTC.

The chain joins TRBV7-9 to TRBJ1-1; 10 bases match TRBD1. CDR3 length equals 16 residues. The V gene end was trimmed by 4 bases and the J gene end by 5 bases; junction bases not matched to a gene: 10. Germline V gene sequence: CDR1 SEHNR, CDR2 FQNEAQ (reference sequence). Here the CDR3 reads CASSSLPGQGKTEAFF. Written as DNA, the CDR3 is TGTGCCAGCAGCTCTCTACCGGGACAGGGGAAGACTGAAGCTTTCTTT.

The V call is TRBV19, the J call TRBJ2-7, with TRBD1 as a possible D gene (5 bases). The V gene lost 5 bases and the J gene lost 4 bases, with 12 bases spanning the gap. Germline V gene data show CDR1 as LNHDA and CDR2 as SQIVND (reference sequence). This CDR3 contains 13 residues. CDR3 loop: CASSGPGWYEQYF. CDR3 coding DNA: TGTGCCAGTAGTGGCCCAGGGTGGTACGAGCAGTACTTC.

The chain employs TRBV9 and TRBJ1-3, with no clear D. CDR1 SGDLS and CDR2 YYNGEE come from the germline V gene. The CDR3 has 15 residues. Trimming removed 4 bases at V and 2 bases at J, with 13 bases between. The DNA of the CDR3 is TGTGCCAGCAGCTTATTGGTGGGAACTGGAAACACCATATATTTT. The encoded protein is CASSLLVGTGNTIYF. Using reference TRBV9 and TRBJ1-3 for the parts outside the CDR3, the full variable domain is DSGVTQTPKHLITATGQRVTLRCSPRSGDLSVYWYQQSLDQGLQFLIQYYNGEERAKGNILERFSAQQFPDLHSELNLSSLELGDSALYFCASSLLVGTGNTIYFGEGSWLTVV.

This clone has just a few counts. The rearrangement joins TRBV30 to TRBJ2-6, with 9 positions matching TRBD2. The V gene's germline CDR1 is GTSNPN and CDR2 SVGIG (reference sequence). J gave up 1 base and V 4 bases, and 2 bases lay outside the gene matches. There are 15 residues in the CDR3. In nucleotides, the CDR3 is TGTGCCTGGAAGGGACTAGCTTCTGGGGCCAACGTCCTGACTTTC. Encoded protein: CAWKGLASGANVLTF.

This clone was observed once. The chain is built from TRBV28 and TRBJ1-5; D gene uncertain. This CDR3 comprises 14 residues. V dropped 6 bases and J dropped 6 bases, with 15 bases sitting between them. From germline, CDR1 is MDHEN and CDR2 SYDVKM. The CDR3 region has the DNA TGTGCCAGCAGCTCCAGCCCCCGGGGTCAGCCCCAGCATTTT. Protein: CASSSSPRGQPQHF.

The V and J genes are TRBV12-3 or TRBV12-4 and TRBJ1-5; D ambiguous. Trimming took 5 bases from V and 0 from J, leaving 5 bases between them. The CDR3 has 13 amino acids. The chain's CDR3 is CASSTGSNQPQHF. The CDR3 DNA sequence: TGTGCCAGCAGTACGGGTAGCAATCAGCCCCAGCATTTT.

The genes are TRBV19 and TRBJ2-7; possible D gene TRBD1, 6 bases. Trimming stripped 5 bases from V and 0 bases from J, with 11 bases between. The germline gives CDR1 LNHDA, CDR2 SQIVND (reference sequence). The CDR3 contains 14 residues. Here the CDR3 DNA reads TGTGCCAGTAGTGACAGGCCAAACTCCTACGAGCAGTACTTC. It specifies CASSDRPNSYEQYF.

This clone appeared a single time. The V call is TRBV12-2, the J call TRBJ2-1. TRBV12-2 is a pseudogene segment. The CDR3 totals 15 residues. The CDR3 loop reads CASRSRSRPYNEQFF. The CDR3 nucleotides read TGTGCAAGTCGCTCCCGGTCCCGACCCTACAATGAGCAGTTCTTC.

This clone was found a few times. The chain is built from TRBV30 and TRBJ2-2, with 11 nucleotides matching TRBD2. Germline CDR1 is GTSNPN and CDR2 is SVGIG (reference sequence). The CDR3 sequence is 17 residues long. Losses at the gene ends were 5 bases for V and 2 bases for J; bases not matched to a gene: 10. CDR3 loop: CAWGKTSGALNTGELFF. CDR3 coding DNA: TGTGCCTGGGGGAAGACTAGCGGGGCCCTCAACACCGGGGAGCTGTTTTTT. The complete variable domain, with remaining parts taken from reference TRBV30 and TRBJ2-2, reads SQTIHQWPATLVQPVGSPLSLECTVEGTSNPNLYWYRQAAGRGLQLLFYSVGIGQISSEVPQNLSASRPQDRQFILSSKKLLLSDSGFYLCAWGKTSGALNTGELFFGEGSRLTVL.

The rearrangement joins TRBV19 to TRBJ1-5, with D unclear. Deletions cut 1 base from V and 2 bases from J, with 15 bases between. Germline V gene data show CDR1 as LNHDA and CDR2 as SQIVND (reference sequence). There are 17 residues in the CDR3. The CDR3 region is CASSIGRRLEGNQPQHF. The CDR3 DNA is TGTGCCAGTAGTATAGGTCGAAGGTTAGAAGGCAATCAGCCCCAGCATTTT.